This entry describes one T cell receptor beta chain. Its antigen is unknown. Sequencing used immunoSEQ multiplex PCR; TCRdb keeps in-frame clones, though not all of them. The repertoire holds almost 25,000 clones, with about 95% as singletons. The germline V and J ends were trimmed by 2 bases and 0 bases, with 10 bases remaining between them. CDR3 length: 15 residues. Germline V gives CDR1 KGHSH, CDR2 LQKENI. This record belongs to a study of STAT3 mutations in large granular lymphocyte leukemia. General observations from the study: Every T-LGLL patient had at least one immunodominant TCRbeta clonotype. Differing intervals and regimens complicate linking therapy response to clone burden.

The rearrangement links TRBV18 to TRBJ1-2, with D tentatively TRBD1 (5 bases). Input material: peripheral blood mononuclear cells. This receptor was identified in a man aged 40-49 years with T-cell large granular lymphocyte leukemia. Some clones in this sample may be carry-over from other donors' samples. The CDR3 sequence is CASSPSREANYGYTF. In nucleotides, the CDR3 is TGTGCCAGCTCACCAAGCAGGGAAGCTAACTATGGCTACACCTTC.